The source of this T cell receptor (beta chain) is a study of metastatic and nonmetastatic thyroid tumors. With regard to this clone: The junction does not match germline at one end; this may be a read error.

Each patient came to thyroid surgery without any prior treatment (of any kind). This CDR3 contains 19 residues. CDR1 is MNHEY, CDR2 SVGEGT, per germline. In the original processing: In papillary thyroid cancer, a distant-metastasis classifier was built using CDR3 differences across clinicopathological groups. TCRdb re-clonotyped the PCR reads through MiXCR. The authors' filters were not applied to this entry. The profile shows about 89,000 clones, around 12% of them singletons. Sequencing was carried out using tumor tissue. The receptor was isolated from a female donor with papillary thyroid cancer or a benign thyroid nodule (not recorded which). Some clones in this sample may be carry-over from other donors' samples. V is TRBV6-2 or TRBV6-3 and J is TRBJ2-6, with 7 bases matching TRBD2. The CDR3 region has the DNA TGTGCCAGCAGTTACTCGAGGCCCAGCGGGACGGCTGGGTCCAACGTCCTGACTTTC. Encoded protein: CASSYSRPSGTAGSNVLTF.